This T cell receptor beta chain was captured in a study of radiotherapy plus CTLA-4 blockade in lung cancer. Details on this clone: Its antigen is undetermined.

The data were produced by immunoSEQ multiplex PCR, yet TCRdb's version contains in-frame clones alone and is incomplete. The sample lists about 97,000 clones, around 79% seen once, with around 2.7% in the top ten. Study-level findings and limits: Strongest reported response predictors: early blood clone changes and post-radiation interferon-beta.

The CDR3 is made up of 18 amino acids. V was trimmed by 4 bases and J by 4 bases, leaving 23 bases between them. CDR1 is ENHRY, CDR2 SYGVKD, per germline. The clonotype originates from a human donor with non-small cell lung cancer who had a partial response to radiotherapy plus ipilimumab. Some clones in this sample may be carry-over from other donors' samples. The sample here was peripheral blood, taken from a patient treated with radiotherapy plus ipilimumab. The J gene is TRBJ1-5, the V gene TRBV10-3; D perhaps matches TRBD1 (5 bases). CDR3 loop: CAISAQGGGEMSNQPQHF. CDR3 nucleotide sequence: TGTGCCATCAGTGCACAAGGTGGAGGGGAAATGTCAAATCAGCCCCAGCATTTT.